The clone carrying this T cell receptor (beta chain) was seen many times. Its antigen is not identified. The CDR3 totals 14 residues. Per germline, CDR1 DFQATT and CDR2 SNEGSKA (reference sequence). The junction had 4 bases not matched to a gene; V was cut back by 3 bases and J by 0 bases. The sample comes from a study of T cells in Graves' hyperthyroidism and ophthalmopathy. Diagnosing involved the use of clinical symptoms, serum thyroxine and TRAb, thyroid ultrasound and orbital computed tomography. PBMCs were derived from roughly 9.6 ml fresh peripheral blood. TCR beta CDR3 regions were amplified from RNA. HTBI primers were the set used in a first-round RT-PCR of the TCR CDR3. TCRdb reprocessed the multiplex PCR reads with MiXCR, giving one entry per CDR3 protein. The sample includes 500,000 to 650,000 distinct CDR3 sequences, approximately 15% of them seen just once. Study-level results: Stable hyperthyroidism was told apart from ophthalmopathy by a model built on 13 V-J features.

Sequences were obtained from blood. This TCR came from a woman aged 40 to 50 with Graves' hyperthyroidism. The chain has TRBV20-1 and TRBJ2-7; 8 bases are shared with TRBD1. The CDR3 sequence is CSASRDRHSYEQYF. DNA for the CDR3: TGCAGTGCTAGCCGGGACAGGCACTCCTACGAGCAGTACTTC.